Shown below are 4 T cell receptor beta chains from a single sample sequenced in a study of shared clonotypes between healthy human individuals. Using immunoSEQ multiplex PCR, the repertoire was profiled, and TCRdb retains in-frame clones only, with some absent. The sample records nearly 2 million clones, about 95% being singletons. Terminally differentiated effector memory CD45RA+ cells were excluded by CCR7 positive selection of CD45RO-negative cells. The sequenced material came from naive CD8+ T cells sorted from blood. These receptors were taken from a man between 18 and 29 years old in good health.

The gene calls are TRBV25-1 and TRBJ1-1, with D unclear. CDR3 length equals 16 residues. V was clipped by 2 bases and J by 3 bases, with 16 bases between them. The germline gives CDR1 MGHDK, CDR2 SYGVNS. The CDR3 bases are TGTGCCAGCAGTGAACTCGATGTGGACCTAGACACTGAAGCTTTCTTT. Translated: CASSELDVDLDTEAFF.

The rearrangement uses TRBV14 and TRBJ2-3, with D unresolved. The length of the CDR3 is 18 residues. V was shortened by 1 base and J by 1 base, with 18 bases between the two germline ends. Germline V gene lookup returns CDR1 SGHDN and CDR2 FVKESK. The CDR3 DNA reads TGTGCCAGCAGCCAAGTCGGCCTGCCCCGCCCTGGCACAGATACGCAGTATTTT. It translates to CASSQVGLPRPGTDTQYF.

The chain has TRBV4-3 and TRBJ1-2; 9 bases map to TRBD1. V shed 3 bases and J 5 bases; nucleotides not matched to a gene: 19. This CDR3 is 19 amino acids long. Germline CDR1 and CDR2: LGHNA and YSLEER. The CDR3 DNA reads TGCGCCAGCAGCCAGGGTACCGGGACAGGGCTTCTCAATATGTATGGCTACACCTTC. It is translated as CASSQGTGTGLLNMYGYTF.

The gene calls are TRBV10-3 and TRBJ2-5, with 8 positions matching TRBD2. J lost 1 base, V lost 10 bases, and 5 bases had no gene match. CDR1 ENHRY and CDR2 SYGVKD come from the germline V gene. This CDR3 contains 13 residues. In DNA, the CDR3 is TGTGCCACTTCGCGGGAGGTCCAAGAGACCCAGTACTTC. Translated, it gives CATSREVQETQYF.